What follows is one T cell receptor beta chain and its context. The antigen is unknown. The record originates from a study of cytomegalovirus exposure and HLA in healthy donors. Whole-study results and caveats: Most CMV-associated TCR beta chains appeared HLA-restricted in a later analysis.

PCR used 60 Vbeta primers and 13 Jbeta primers. Here immunoSEQ multiplex PCR was the method, and the copy in TCRdb shows in-frame clones only, minus some. The top ten hold around 1.3% of the sample, which has 99,000 or so clones, around 74% seen once. Healthy bone marrow donors made up the cohort. Trimming pared 7 bases from V and 1 base from J, leaving 7 bases between. CDR1 MGHDK and CDR2 SYGVNS come from the germline V gene. The CDR3 has 12 residues. The chain has TRBV25-1 and TRBJ1-2; D ambiguous. The clonotype comes from a man aged 40-50 years in good health and CMV-seronegative. Sequenced: PBMCs. CDR3 amino acids: CASNQYNYGYTF. DNA of the CDR3: TGTGCCAGCAACCAGTATAACTATGGCTACACCTTC.